This T cell receptor (beta chain) came from a study of beta chain features in type 1 diabetes. Study results and limitations: A definitive answer on HLA type influencing TCRB rearrangement was not reached here. In patients and controls equally, PCR might favor templates that are shorter. A closer apparent resemblance between naive, central memory and Treg TCRB repertoires was seen in patients than in healthy donors.

What was sequenced were expressed TCRB transcripts, since all of the isolated RNA had been reverse transcribed. Some clones are missing from TCRdb's copy, which holds only in-frame ones; the method was immunoSEQ multiplex PCR. Of about 900,000 clones listed, 17% are singletons. On average, the one heparinised blood draw given by each donor was approximately 100 mL. This clone was found a few times. Its antigen is not identified. Material for sequencing was naive CD4+ T cells from blood. This TCR came from a woman younger than 35 in good health.

The CDR3 nucleotides read TGCGCCAGCAGCTTAGCTGGGACGTGGAGTGAAAAACTGTTTTTT. Translating it yields CASSLAGTWSEKLFF. The J gene is TRBJ1-4, the V gene TRBV5-1, with D possibly TRBD1 on 5 matching bases. V dropped 2 bases and J dropped 7 bases, with 15 bases sitting between them. CDR3 size: 15 residues. CDR1 SGHRS and CDR2 YFSETQ come from the germline V gene. Full variable domain (remainder filled in from reference TRBV5-1 and TRBJ1-4): KAGVTQTPRYLIKTRGQQVTLSCSPISGHRSVSWYQQTPGQGLQFLFEYFSETQRNKGNFPGRFSGRQFSNSRSEMNVSTLELGDSALYLCASSLAGTWSEKLFFGSGTQLSVL.